This T cell receptor (beta chain) was sequenced for a study of CXCR3-negative and CXCR3-positive naive CD8 T cells. Overall study: There were approximately 150 million TRB reads altogether, and each library had about 1.5 +/- 0.3 million of them.

The study's findings and limits: Memory CD8+ cells showed much lower diversity, while both naive subsets were comparably high. The TRBV-TRBJ usage of naive CXCR3-negative and CXCR3-positive cells was similar, but that of memory cells differed.

The authors gated naive CD8+ T cells as CD45RO-CCR7+CD27+CD95-. Via 5' RACE with UMI labels, TRB cDNA libraries were prepared. Each CDR3 protein gets one entry in TCRdb, which reprocessed the 5' RACE reads and gives no DNA. Recorded here are about 39,000 distinct CDR3 sequences; the top ten clones represent 1.6%. Notes on this clonotype: The antigen is undetermined.

The CDR3 consists of 16 residues. Germline loops: CDR1 SGHVS, CDR2 FNYEAQ. This sequence was found in a human donor in good health. Some clones in this sample may be carry-over from other donors' samples. Sequencing was carried out using naive CXCR3- CD8+ T cells from blood. Subset indicated: CD45RO-CCR7+CD27+CD95- naive CD8+ T cells lacking CXCR3 (TNR3-). The V gene is TRBV7-6, the J gene TRBJ2-3. The CDR3 sequence is CASSLTASASTDTQYF.